The rows below give T cell receptor beta chains drawn from one sample of a study of T cell changes during pregnancy in multiple sclerosis. Sequenced by immunoSEQ multiplex PCR; TCRdb stores in-frame clones only, minus some. Of approximately 20,000 clones listed, around nine tenths are singletons. The specimen comprised CD8+ T cells from peripheral blood mononuclear cells, sampled after pregnancy. These receptors all stem from a female donor in good health, enrolled as a control in a pregnancy study. CDR3s include the opening cysteine and the closing phenylalanine or tryptophan. The order of the fields is D gene, V gene, clone size, J gene, CDR3 length, CDR3 DNA, CDR3 protein. D genes are given only for firm matches. The listing skips clone size in some rows; elsewhere it reads once, few, many or a size class.

d_call: TRBD1; v_call: TRBV11-3; clone_size: once; j_call: TRBJ1-1; cdr3_length: 13; cdr3_nt: TGTGCCAGCAGCCGGACAGGGGGCACTGAAGCTTTCTTT; cdr3_aa: CASSRTGGTEAFF
d_call: -; v_call: TRBV2; clone_size: -; j_call: TRBJ2-7; cdr3_length: 11; cdr3_nt: TGTGCCAGCCGGGGGGCTCACGAGCAGTACTTC; cdr3_aa: CASRGAHEQYF
d_call: TRBD1; v_call: TRBV4-1; clone_size: -; j_call: TRBJ2-7; cdr3_length: 15; cdr3_nt: TGCGCCAGCAGCCAAGACCGGGACAGTTTTTACGAGCAGTACTTC; cdr3_aa: CASSQDRDSFYEQYF
d_call: -; v_call: TRBV6-1; clone_size: -; j_call: TRBJ2-7; cdr3_length: 15; cdr3_nt: TGTGCCAGCAGTGACGACGTCGGGGGCTCCTACGAGCAGTACTTC; cdr3_aa: CASSDDVGGSYEQYF
d_call: -; v_call: TRBV2; clone_size: -; j_call: TRBJ1-2; cdr3_length: 12; cdr3_nt: TGTGCCAGCAGTGGGGGCATCAGTGGCTACACCTTC; cdr3_aa: CASSGGISGYTF
d_call: TRBD2; v_call: TRBV7-2; clone_size: -; j_call: TRBJ2-3; cdr3_length: 18; cdr3_nt: TGTGCCAGCAGCTTAGCCGTGCTAGCGGGGGGGGAGGCAGATACGCAGTATTTT; cdr3_aa: CASSLAVLAGGEADTQYF
d_call: -; v_call: TRBV29-1; clone_size: -; j_call: TRBJ2-3; cdr3_length: 17; cdr3_nt: TGCAGCGTTGAAGGGCCGGCCAGTGCGGGGGCGACAGATACGCAGTATTTT; cdr3_aa: CSVEGPASAGATDTQYF
d_call: -; v_call: TRBV9; clone_size: -; j_call: TRBJ2-1; cdr3_length: 10; cdr3_nt: TGTGCCAGCAGCGGTTCCGAGGTGTTCTTC; cdr3_aa: CASSGSEVFF
d_call: TRBD2; v_call: TRBV30; clone_size: -; j_call: TRBJ2-7; cdr3_length: 13; cdr3_nt: TGTGCCTGGAGTGCGGGGGGAACCTACGAGCAGTACTTC; cdr3_aa: CAWSAGGTYEQYF
d_call: -; v_call: TRBV5-4; clone_size: -; j_call: TRBJ1-5; cdr3_length: 18; cdr3_nt: TGTGCCAGCAGCCAAGTAGGCAGGGAGGGCTATAGCAATCAGCCCCAGCATTTT; cdr3_aa: CASSQVGREGYSNQPQHF
d_call: TRBD1; v_call: TRBV19; clone_size: -; j_call: TRBJ2-3; cdr3_length: 14; cdr3_nt: TGTGCCAGTAGTAACTTACAGGGGGTAGATACGCAGTATTTT; cdr3_aa: CASSNLQGVDTQYF
d_call: -; v_call: TRBV5-7; clone_size: -; j_call: TRBJ1-6; cdr3_length: 11; cdr3_nt: TGTGCCAGCAGCTCTATAGTCACCCTCCACTTT; cdr3_aa: CASSSIVTLHF
d_call: TRBD2; v_call: TRBV4-3; clone_size: -; j_call: TRBJ2-7; cdr3_length: 15; cdr3_nt: TGCGCCAGCAGGACCTTCGCCGGGGGGGTCAACGAGCAGTACTTC; cdr3_aa: CASRTFAGGVNEQYF
d_call: -; v_call: TRBV7-3; clone_size: -; j_call: TRBJ2-3; cdr3_length: 19; cdr3_nt: TGTGCCAGCAGCTTATTGGTACAGGGCGAAATATCTAGCACAGATACGCAGTATTTT; cdr3_aa: CASSLLVQGEISSTDTQYF
d_call: -; v_call: TRBV7-2; clone_size: -; j_call: TRBJ2-7; cdr3_length: 13; cdr3_nt: TGTGCCAGCAGTTCCGACGGGTTCTACGAGCAGTACTTC; cdr3_aa: CASSSDGFYEQYF
d_call: TRBD1; v_call: TRBV5-4; clone_size: -; j_call: TRBJ2-7; cdr3_length: 13; cdr3_nt: TGTGCCAGCAGACCCGGGACAGACTACGAGCAGTACTTC; cdr3_aa: CASRPGTDYEQYF
d_call: TRBD2; v_call: TRBV19; clone_size: -; j_call: TRBJ2-1; cdr3_length: 16; cdr3_nt: TGTGCCAGTAGTATAGAGGCGCTAGCGGGGGATAATGAGCAGTTCTTC; cdr3_aa: CASSIEALAGDNEQFF
d_call: TRBD2; v_call: TRBV6-5; clone_size: -; j_call: TRBJ2-1; cdr3_length: 14; cdr3_nt: TGTGCCAGCAGTTACTCCGGGACTAGCAATGAGCAGTTCTTC; cdr3_aa: CASSYSGTSNEQFF
d_call: -; v_call: TRBV28; clone_size: -; j_call: TRBJ1-4; cdr3_length: 13; cdr3_nt: TGTGCCAGCAGTTTAGAGCAGAGGGAAAAACTGTTTTTT; cdr3_aa: CASSLEQREKLFF
d_call: TRBD1; v_call: TRBV30; clone_size: -; j_call: TRBJ1-2; cdr3_length: 13; cdr3_nt: TGTGCCTGTGACAGGGATTCTAACTATGGCTACACCTTC; cdr3_aa: CACDRDSNYGYTF
d_call: -; v_call: TRBV19; clone_size: few; j_call: TRBJ1-1; cdr3_length: 11; cdr3_nt: TGTGCCAGTAGCCCAGGGGATGAAGCTTTCTTT; cdr3_aa: CASSPGDEAFF
d_call: -; v_call: TRBV27; clone_size: few; j_call: TRBJ2-2; cdr3_length: 13; cdr3_nt: TGTGCCAGCAGCTTACAGGACACCGGGGAGCTGTTTTTT; cdr3_aa: CASSLQDTGELFF
d_call: -; v_call: TRBV7-9; clone_size: -; j_call: TRBJ1-6; cdr3_length: 14; cdr3_nt: TGTGCCAGCAGCTTAGCGGGGGGTGGTTCACCCCTCCACTTT; cdr3_aa: CASSLAGGGSPLHF
d_call: -; v_call: TRBV5-6; clone_size: -; j_call: TRBJ1-5; cdr3_length: 12; cdr3_nt: TGTGCCAGCAGCTTCCCAGGGCAGCCCCAGCATTTT; cdr3_aa: CASSFPGQPQHF
d_call: -; v_call: TRBV5-1; clone_size: -; j_call: TRBJ2-3; cdr3_length: 16; cdr3_nt: TGCGCCAGCAGCTGGACCATTCCCGGGGGCACAGATACGCAGTATTTT; cdr3_aa: CASSWTIPGGTDTQYF
d_call: -; v_call: TRBV15; clone_size: -; j_call: TRBJ2-5; cdr3_length: 15; cdr3_nt: TGTGCCACCAGCACGTGGACAGCCCACCAAGAGACCCAGTACTTC; cdr3_aa: CATSTWTAHQETQYF
d_call: -; v_call: TRBV14; clone_size: -; j_call: TRBJ1-1; cdr3_length: 16; cdr3_nt: TGTGCCAGCAGCCCCCGAGGGGCAGGGGTGAACACTGAAGCTTTCTTT; cdr3_aa: CASSPRGAGVNTEAFF
d_call: -; v_call: TRBV10-3; clone_size: -; j_call: TRBJ1-2; cdr3_length: 15; cdr3_nt: TGTGCCATCAGTGAGTCGGGGCAGGGTCGCTATGGCTACACCTTC; cdr3_aa: CAISESGQGRYGYTF
d_call: -; v_call: TRBV4-3; clone_size: -; j_call: TRBJ2-7; cdr3_length: 14; cdr3_nt: TGCGCCAGCAGCCAAGCATACGGTCCCTACGAGCAGTACTTC; cdr3_aa: CASSQAYGPYEQYF
d_call: TRBD1; v_call: TRBV27; clone_size: once; j_call: TRBJ2-7; cdr3_length: 15; cdr3_nt: TGTGCCAGCAGTGCCCCGGGACAGGGTAGGTACGAGCAGTACTTC; cdr3_aa: CASSAPGQGRYEQYF
d_call: TRBD1; v_call: TRBV2; clone_size: -; j_call: TRBJ2-2; cdr3_length: 15; cdr3_nt: TGTGCCAGCAGTCCGGGACAGACATATACCGGGGAGCTGTTTTTT; cdr3_aa: CASSPGQTYTGELFF
d_call: TRBD1; v_call: TRBV19; clone_size: once; j_call: TRBJ2-1; cdr3_length: 15; cdr3_nt: TGTGCCAGTAGTACCGAACAGGGGCCAGGGGATGAGCAGTTCTTC; cdr3_aa: CASSTEQGPGDEQFF
d_call: -; v_call: TRBV27; clone_size: -; j_call: TRBJ2-5; cdr3_length: 14; cdr3_nt: TGTGCCAGCAGTCACACGGGGTCCTGGGAGACCCAGTACTTC; cdr3_aa: CASSHTGSWETQYF
d_call: -; v_call: TRBV10-3; clone_size: -; j_call: TRBJ1-1; cdr3_length: 15; cdr3_nt: TGTGCCATCAGTGAGGGGCAGGGATGGAACGCTGAAGCTTTCTTT; cdr3_aa: CAISEGQGWNAEAFF
d_call: TRBD1; v_call: TRBV5-6; clone_size: once; j_call: TRBJ2-1; cdr3_length: 15; cdr3_nt: TGTGCCAGCAGCCCGGGACAGGGCTCCTACAATGAGCAGTTCTTC; cdr3_aa: CASSPGQGSYNEQFF
d_call: -; v_call: TRBV11-3; clone_size: -; j_call: TRBJ2-3; cdr3_length: 14; cdr3_nt: TGTGCCAGCAGCTTACGCGGGGACACAGATACGCAGTATTTT; cdr3_aa: CASSLRGDTDTQYF
d_call: TRBD1; v_call: TRBV6-1; clone_size: once; j_call: TRBJ2-2; cdr3_length: 13; cdr3_nt: TGTGCCAGCAGACTCAGGGGGTCCGGGGAGCTGTTTTTT; cdr3_aa: CASRLRGSGELFF
d_call: TRBD1; v_call: TRBV5-6; clone_size: -; j_call: TRBJ2-5; cdr3_length: 16; cdr3_nt: TGTGCCAGCAGCTTGGTCGGCAGGGGGCGCCAAGAGACCCAGTACTTC; cdr3_aa: CASSLVGRGRQETQYF
d_call: -; v_call: TRBV7-6; clone_size: -; j_call: TRBJ2-3; cdr3_length: 16; cdr3_nt: TGTGCCAGCAGGTCCGCCCCCGGGACTAGCACAGATACGCAGTATTTT; cdr3_aa: CASRSAPGTSTDTQYF
d_call: TRBD1; v_call: TRBV28; clone_size: -; j_call: TRBJ1-1; cdr3_length: 12; cdr3_nt: TGTGCCAGCAGTTCCTACAGGGGGGATGCTTTCTTT; cdr3_aa: CASSSYRGDAFF
d_call: TRBD2; v_call: TRBV4-1; clone_size: -; j_call: TRBJ2-1; cdr3_length: 17; cdr3_nt: TGCGCCAGCAGCCGGGGACTAGCGGGGACTACCTACAATGAGCAGTTCTTC; cdr3_aa: CASSRGLAGTTYNEQFF
d_call: TRBD2; v_call: TRBV9; clone_size: -; j_call: TRBJ2-3; cdr3_length: 17; cdr3_nt: TGTGCCAGCAGCGTAGTTGTTAGCGGGGGGAGCACAGATACGCAGTATTTT; cdr3_aa: CASSVVVSGGSTDTQYF
d_call: -; v_call: TRBV12-5; clone_size: -; j_call: TRBJ1-5; cdr3_length: 13; cdr3_nt: TGTGCTAGTGGTTTGGCGGAGAATCAGCCCCAGCATTTT; cdr3_aa: CASGLAENQPQHF
d_call: TRBD1; v_call: TRBV27; clone_size: -; j_call: TRBJ1-2; cdr3_length: 15; cdr3_nt: TGTGCCAGCAGTTTATTCAGGGACAGTGTTTATGGCTACACCTTC; cdr3_aa: CASSLFRDSVYGYTF
d_call: TRBD1; v_call: TRBV5-1; clone_size: -; j_call: TRBJ1-2; cdr3_length: 16; cdr3_nt: TGCGCCAGCAGCTCCCATGGTTCGACAGGGTCCCATGGCTACACCTTC; cdr3_aa: CASSSHGSTGSHGYTF
d_call: -; v_call: TRBV5-6; clone_size: -; j_call: TRBJ1-5; cdr3_length: 14; cdr3_nt: TGTGCCAGCAGCTTGGGGCCGTCGGGTCAGCCCCAGCATTTT; cdr3_aa: CASSLGPSGQPQHF
d_call: TRBD2; v_call: TRBV6-4; clone_size: few; j_call: TRBJ2-2; cdr3_length: 15; cdr3_nt: TGTGCCAGCAGTGTTAGCGGGGGGAACACCGGGGAGCTGTTTTTT; cdr3_aa: CASSVSGGNTGELFF
d_call: TRBD1; v_call: TRBV9; clone_size: once; j_call: TRBJ1-1; cdr3_length: 15; cdr3_nt: TGTGCCAGCAGCGAGGGACAGTGGGTGAACACTGAAGCTTTCTTT; cdr3_aa: CASSEGQWVNTEAFF
d_call: TRBD2; v_call: TRBV30; clone_size: -; j_call: TRBJ2-7; cdr3_length: 12; cdr3_nt: TGTGCATACTTGGGGGGGAGCTACGAGCAGTACTTC; cdr3_aa: CAYLGGSYEQYF
d_call: -; v_call: TRBV27; clone_size: -; j_call: TRBJ1-1; cdr3_length: 11; cdr3_nt: TGTGCCAGCTCCGGAGAAACCGGGGCTTTCTTT; cdr3_aa: CASSGETGAFF
d_call: TRBD2; v_call: TRBV5-1; clone_size: -; j_call: TRBJ2-2; cdr3_length: 17; cdr3_nt: TGCGCCAGCAGCTTGGATCCAGCGGGGGGTAACACCGGGGAGCTGTTTTTT; cdr3_aa: CASSLDPAGGNTGELFF
d_call: -; v_call: TRBV7-2; clone_size: -; j_call: TRBJ2-3; cdr3_length: 14; cdr3_nt: TGTGCCAGCAGCTTAGGGTTTAGTCCAGATACGCAGTATTTT; cdr3_aa: CASSLGFSPDTQYF
d_call: -; v_call: TRBV7-3; clone_size: -; j_call: TRBJ1-3; cdr3_length: 15; cdr3_nt: TGTGCCAGCAGCTACGGGACATCGTCTGGAAACACCATATATTTT; cdr3_aa: CASSYGTSSGNTIYF
d_call: TRBD1; v_call: TRBV9; clone_size: -; j_call: TRBJ1-1; cdr3_length: 14; cdr3_nt: TGTGCCAGCAGCGAGGGACAGGGGGCTTACGAAGCTTTCTTT; cdr3_aa: CASSEGQGAYEAFF
d_call: TRBD1; v_call: TRBV5-1; clone_size: -; j_call: TRBJ1-2; cdr3_length: 15; cdr3_nt: TGCGCCAGCAGTTGGGACAGGGGGAAAGACTATGGCTACACCTTC; cdr3_aa: CASSWDRGKDYGYTF
d_call: TRBD1; v_call: TRBV27; clone_size: -; j_call: TRBJ2-7; cdr3_length: 13; cdr3_nt: TGTGCCAGCAGCTATGTACAGGGGTCCGAGCAGTACTTC; cdr3_aa: CASSYVQGSEQYF
d_call: TRBD1; v_call: TRBV5-1; clone_size: -; j_call: TRBJ2-5; cdr3_length: 15; cdr3_nt: TGCGCCAGCAGCTTGGCAGGGGGTCTATCTGAGACCCAGTACTTC; cdr3_aa: CASSLAGGLSETQYF
d_call: TRBD1; v_call: TRBV4-1; clone_size: -; j_call: TRBJ1-1; cdr3_length: 16; cdr3_nt: TGCGCCAGCAGCCAAGAAGGGGACAGAGTGAACACTGAAGCTTTCTTT; cdr3_aa: CASSQEGDRVNTEAFF
d_call: TRBD1; v_call: TRBV6-4; clone_size: few; j_call: TRBJ2-1; cdr3_length: 15; cdr3_nt: TGTGCCAGCAGTGACTCTATGGCAGGGGGCAATGAGCAGTTCTTC; cdr3_aa: CASSDSMAGGNEQFF